This T cell receptor (beta chain) was retrieved from a study of T-cell memory formation after mild COVID-19. The overall study: Largely donor-specific sequence clusters came from a couple of donors.

Concerning this clonotype: Its antigen remains unknown.

Whole-study findings and limits: Contracting clones localized mainly to CM and EM when CD4+ and mainly to EMRA when CD8+. Balance between CD4 and CD8 was seen in clones contracting day 15 to 85, and a CD4+ lean was seen in later expanders.

Trimming cost V 0 bases and J 3 bases, with 11 bases left between them. The CDR3 contains 16 residues. The germline CDR1 and CDR2 sequences are SGHVS and FQNEAQ. The 5'RACE method, run with constant-segment primers, produced TCR alpha and TCR beta cDNA libraries (carrying sample barcodes and UMIs). Each CDR3 protein gets one entry after TCRdb re-called the 5' RACE reads with MiXCR. The sample records 300,000 to 400,000 distinct CDR3 sequences, 13% to 15% being singletons. This TCR came from a man younger than 35 who had mild COVID-19 (a few samples of this study predate the infection). Cell type and time point are not known. This chain uses TRBV7-8 with TRBJ2-2; D is tentatively TRBD1 or TRBD2 (6 bases each). The sequencing sample was made of PBMCs or a T cell subset sorted from them (not recorded which). The CDR3 DNA reads as TGTGCCAGCAGCTTAGCGGGGGGCGCGTACACCGGGGAGCTGTTTTTT. The encoded protein is CASSLAGGAYTGELFF.